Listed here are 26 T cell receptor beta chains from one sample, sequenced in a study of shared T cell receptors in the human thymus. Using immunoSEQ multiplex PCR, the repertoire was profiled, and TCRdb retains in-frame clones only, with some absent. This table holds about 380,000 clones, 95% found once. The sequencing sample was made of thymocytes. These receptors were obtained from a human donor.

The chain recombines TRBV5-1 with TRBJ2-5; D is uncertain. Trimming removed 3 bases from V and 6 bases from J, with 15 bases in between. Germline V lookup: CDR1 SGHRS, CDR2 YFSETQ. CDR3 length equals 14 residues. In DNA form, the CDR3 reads TGCGCCAGCAGCTCGTGGTGCCGGTATAAGACCCAGTACTTC. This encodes CASSSWCRYKTQYF.

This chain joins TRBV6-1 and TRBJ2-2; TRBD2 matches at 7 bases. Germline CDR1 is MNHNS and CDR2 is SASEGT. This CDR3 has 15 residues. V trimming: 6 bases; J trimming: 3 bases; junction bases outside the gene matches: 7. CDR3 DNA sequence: TGTGCCAGCAGGGGGGGGAGGCAGGACACCGGGGAGCTGTTTTTT. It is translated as CASRGGRQDTGELFF.

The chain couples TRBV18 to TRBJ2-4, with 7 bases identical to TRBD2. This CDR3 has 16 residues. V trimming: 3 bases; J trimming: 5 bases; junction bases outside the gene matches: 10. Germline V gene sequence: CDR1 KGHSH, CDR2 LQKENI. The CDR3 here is CASSPRGEGIENIQYF. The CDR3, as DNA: TGTGCCAGCTCACCGAGAGGGGAGGGTATAGAAAACATTCAGTACTTC.

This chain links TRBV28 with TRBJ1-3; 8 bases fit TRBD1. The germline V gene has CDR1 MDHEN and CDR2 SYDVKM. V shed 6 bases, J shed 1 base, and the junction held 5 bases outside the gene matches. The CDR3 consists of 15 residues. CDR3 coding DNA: TGTGCCAGCAGAGACAGGGGAAGGTCTGGAAACACCATATATTTT. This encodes CASRDRGRSGNTIYF.

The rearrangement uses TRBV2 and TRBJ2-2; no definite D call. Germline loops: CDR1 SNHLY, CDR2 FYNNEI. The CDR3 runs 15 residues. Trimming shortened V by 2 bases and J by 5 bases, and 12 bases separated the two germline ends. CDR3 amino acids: CASSEQKVTTGELFF. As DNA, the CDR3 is TGTGCCAGCAGTGAACAGAAGGTTACAACCGGGGAGCTGTTTTTT.

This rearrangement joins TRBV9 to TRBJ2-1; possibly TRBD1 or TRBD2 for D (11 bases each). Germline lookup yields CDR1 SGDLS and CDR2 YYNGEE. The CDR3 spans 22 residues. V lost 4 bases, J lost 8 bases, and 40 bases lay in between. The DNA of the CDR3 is TGTGCCAGCAGCCCAGGGACAGGGGGAGGCGGTCGATTACTAGCGGGAGTGTATGAGCAGTTCTTC. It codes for CASSPGTGGGGRLLAGVYEQFF.

CDR3 sequence reads: CASSFKRGAYEQYF. The DNA for the CDR3 is TGTGCCAGCAGCTTTAAGCGGGGGGCCTACGAGCAGTACTTC. This chain links TRBV14 with TRBJ2-7; 9 bases align to TRBD2. Per germline, CDR1 SGHDN and CDR2 FVKESK. The CDR3 covers 14 residues. After removal of 5 bases from V and 2 bases from J, the junction contained 4 bases not matched to a gene.

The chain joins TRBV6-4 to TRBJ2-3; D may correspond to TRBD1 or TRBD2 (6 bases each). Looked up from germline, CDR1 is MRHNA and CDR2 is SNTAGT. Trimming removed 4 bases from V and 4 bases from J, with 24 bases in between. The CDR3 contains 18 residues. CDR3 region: CASSASTRGGGSPDTQYF. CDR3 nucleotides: TGTGCCAGCAGTGCATCTACTAGAGGGGGAGGCTCCCCAGATACGCAGTATTTT.

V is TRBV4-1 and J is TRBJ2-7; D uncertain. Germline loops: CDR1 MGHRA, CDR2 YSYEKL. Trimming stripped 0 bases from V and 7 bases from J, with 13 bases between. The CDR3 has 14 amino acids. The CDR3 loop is CASSQEGRKREQYF. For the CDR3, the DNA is TGCGCCAGCAGCCAAGAAGGGCGGAAAAGGGAGCAGTACTTC.

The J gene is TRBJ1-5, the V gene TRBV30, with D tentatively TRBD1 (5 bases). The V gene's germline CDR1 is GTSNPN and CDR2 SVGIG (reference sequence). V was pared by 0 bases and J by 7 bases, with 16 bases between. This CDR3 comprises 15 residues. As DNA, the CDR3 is TGTGCCTGGAGTGTTTCTGGGGGAAGTAGGCAGCCCCAGCATTTT. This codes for CAWSVSGGSRQPQHF. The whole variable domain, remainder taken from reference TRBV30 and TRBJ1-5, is SQTIHQWPATLVQPVGSPLSLECTVEGTSNPNLYWYRQAAGRGLQLLFYSVGIGQISSEVPQNLSASRPQDRQFILSSKKLLLSDSGFYLCAWSVSGGSRQPQHFGDGTRLSIL.

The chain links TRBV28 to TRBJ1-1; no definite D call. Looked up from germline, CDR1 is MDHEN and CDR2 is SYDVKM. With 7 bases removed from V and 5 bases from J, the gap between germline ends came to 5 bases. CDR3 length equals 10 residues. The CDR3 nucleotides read TGTGCCAGCAAAAAGACTGAAGCTTTCTTT. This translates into CASKKTEAFF.

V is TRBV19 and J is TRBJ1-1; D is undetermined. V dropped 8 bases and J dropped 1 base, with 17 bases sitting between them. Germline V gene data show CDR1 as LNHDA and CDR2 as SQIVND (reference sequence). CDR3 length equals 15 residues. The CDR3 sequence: CASSPFGGRNTEAFF. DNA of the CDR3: TGTGCCAGTTCCCCCTTCGGAGGGAGGAACACTGAAGCTTTCTTT. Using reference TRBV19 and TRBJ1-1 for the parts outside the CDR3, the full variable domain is DGGITQSPKYLFRKEGQNVTLSCEQNLNHDAMYWYRQDPGQGLRLIYYSQIVNDFQKGDIAEGYSVSREKKESFPLTVTSAQKNPTAFYLCASSPFGGRNTEAFFGQGTRLTVV.

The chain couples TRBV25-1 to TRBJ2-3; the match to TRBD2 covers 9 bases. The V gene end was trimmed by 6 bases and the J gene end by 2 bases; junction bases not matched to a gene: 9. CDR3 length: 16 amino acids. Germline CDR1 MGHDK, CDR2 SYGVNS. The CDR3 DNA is TGTGCCAGCAGCTTAAATAGCGGGAGTGTCACAGATACGCAGTATTTT. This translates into CASSLNSGSVTDTQYF. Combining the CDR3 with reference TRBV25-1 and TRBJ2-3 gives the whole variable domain EADIYQTPRYLVIGTGKKITLECSQTMGHDKMYWYQQDPGMELHLIHYSYGVNSTEKGDLSSESTVSRIRTEHFPLTLESARPSHTSQYLCASSLNSGSVTDTQYFGPGTRLTVL.

CDR3 amino acids: CASGGLNYGYTF. The CDR3 bases are TGTGCCAGCGGAGGTCTTAACTATGGCTACACCTTC. The chain combines TRBV7-6 with TRBJ1-2; D not certain. Germline CDR1 SGHVS, CDR2 FNYEAQ. The CDR3 is 12 amino acids. Between the trimmed V and J ends, which lost 8 bases and 1 base, there was a span of 8 bases. The variable domain in full, with the rest retrieved from reference TRBV7-6 and TRBJ1-2, is GAGVSQSPRYKVTKRGQDVALRCDPISGHVSLYWYRQALGQGPEFLTYFNYEAQQDKSGLPNDRFSAERPEGSISTLTIQRTEQRDSAMYRCASGGLNYGYTFGSGTRLTVV.

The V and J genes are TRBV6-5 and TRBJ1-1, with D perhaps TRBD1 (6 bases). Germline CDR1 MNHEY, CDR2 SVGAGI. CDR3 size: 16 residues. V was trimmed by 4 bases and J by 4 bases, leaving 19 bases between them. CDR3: CASSSPPQGWGTEAFF. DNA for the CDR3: TGTGCCAGCAGTTCACCTCCACAGGGATGGGGCACTGAAGCTTTCTTT.

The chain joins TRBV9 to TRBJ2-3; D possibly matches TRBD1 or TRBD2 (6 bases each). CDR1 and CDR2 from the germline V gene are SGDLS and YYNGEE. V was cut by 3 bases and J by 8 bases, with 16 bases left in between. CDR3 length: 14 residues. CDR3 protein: CASSALGGKGTQYF. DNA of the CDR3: TGTGCCAGCAGCGCCCTAGGGGGGAAAGGTACGCAGTATTTT.

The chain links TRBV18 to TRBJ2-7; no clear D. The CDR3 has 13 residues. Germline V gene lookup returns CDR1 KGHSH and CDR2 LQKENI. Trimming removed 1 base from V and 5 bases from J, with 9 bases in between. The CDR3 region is CASSPLLCHEQYF. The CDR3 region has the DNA TGTGCCAGCTCACCACTTCTCTGTCACGAGCAGTACTTC. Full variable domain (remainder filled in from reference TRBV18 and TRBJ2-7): NAGVMQNPRHLVRRRGQEARLRCSPMKGHSHVYWYRQLPEEGLKFMVYLQKENIIDESGMPKERFSAEFPKEGPSILRIQQVVRGDSAAYFCASSPLLCHEQYFGPGTRLTVT.

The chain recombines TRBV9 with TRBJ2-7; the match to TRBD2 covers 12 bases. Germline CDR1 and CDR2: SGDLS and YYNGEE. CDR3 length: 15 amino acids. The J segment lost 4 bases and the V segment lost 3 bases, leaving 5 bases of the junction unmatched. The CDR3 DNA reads TGTGCCAGCAGCGCGTCCGGGACTAGCGGGTACGAGCAGTACTTC. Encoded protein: CASSASGTSGYEQYF.

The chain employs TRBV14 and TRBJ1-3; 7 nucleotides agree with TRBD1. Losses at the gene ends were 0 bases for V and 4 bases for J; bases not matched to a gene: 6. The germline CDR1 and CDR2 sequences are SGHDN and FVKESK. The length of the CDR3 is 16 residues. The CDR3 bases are TGTGCCAGCAGCCAAGATTGGAGGGGGCAGGGAAACACCATATATTTT. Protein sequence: CASSQDWRGQGNTIYF.

The CDR3 DNA sequence: TGTGCCAGCAGCTCCACTAGCGGGAGTGGGACGGCAGATACGCAGTATTTT. Residues: CASSSTSGSGTADTQYF. The chain links TRBV7-3 to TRBJ2-3; 11 nucleotides agree with TRBD2. Germline V gene sequence: CDR1 SGHTA, CDR2 FQGTGA. V trimming: 4 bases; J trimming: 4 bases; junction bases outside the gene matches: 10. The CDR3 loop spans 17 amino acids.

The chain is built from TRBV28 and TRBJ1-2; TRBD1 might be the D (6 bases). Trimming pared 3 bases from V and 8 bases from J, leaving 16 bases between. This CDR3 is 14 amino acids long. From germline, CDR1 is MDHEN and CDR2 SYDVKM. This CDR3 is CASSFDPPTGGYTF. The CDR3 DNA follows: TGTGCCAGCAGTTTCGACCCCCCGACAGGAGGCTACACCTTC.

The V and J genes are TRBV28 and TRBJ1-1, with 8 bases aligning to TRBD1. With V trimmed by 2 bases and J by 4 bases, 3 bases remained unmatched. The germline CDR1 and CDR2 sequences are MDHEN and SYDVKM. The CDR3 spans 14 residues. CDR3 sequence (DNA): TGTGCCAGCAGTTTACAGGGGGCGACCACTGAAGCTTTCTTT. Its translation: CASSLQGATTEAFF.

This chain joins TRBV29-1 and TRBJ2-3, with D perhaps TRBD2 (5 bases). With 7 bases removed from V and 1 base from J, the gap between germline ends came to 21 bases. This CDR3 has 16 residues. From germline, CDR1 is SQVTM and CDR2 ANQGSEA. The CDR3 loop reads CSATSSERLGTDTQYF. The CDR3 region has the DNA TGCAGCGCCACTAGTTCGGAGAGATTGGGCACAGATACGCAGTATTTT.

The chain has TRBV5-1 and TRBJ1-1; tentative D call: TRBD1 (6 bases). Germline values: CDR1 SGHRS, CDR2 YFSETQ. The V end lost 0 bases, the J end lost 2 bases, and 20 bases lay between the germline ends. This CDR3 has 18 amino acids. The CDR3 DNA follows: TGCGCCAGCAGCTTGGATGGAACAGGGAAGGGGCTCAACACTGAAGCTTTCTTT. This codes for CASSLDGTGKGLNTEAFF.

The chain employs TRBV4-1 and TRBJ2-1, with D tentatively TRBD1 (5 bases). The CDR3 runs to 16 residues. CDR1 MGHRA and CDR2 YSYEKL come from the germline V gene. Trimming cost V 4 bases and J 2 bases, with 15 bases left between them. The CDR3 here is CASSPEKGQTYNEQFF. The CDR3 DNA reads TGCGCCAGCAGCCCAGAAAAAGGACAAACCTACAATGAGCAGTTCTTC.

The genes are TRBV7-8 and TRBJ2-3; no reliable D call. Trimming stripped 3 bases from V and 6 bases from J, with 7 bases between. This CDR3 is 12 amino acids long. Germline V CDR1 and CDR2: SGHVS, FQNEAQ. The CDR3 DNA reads TGTGCCAGCAGCTTCCTCCGGGATACGCAGTATTTT. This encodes CASSFLRDTQYF.